The next 32 T cell receptor beta chains were all read from a single sample in a study of blood T cell repertoires in COVID-19. Clones were sequenced by immunoSEQ multiplex PCR, and TCRdb holds only the in-frame ones, with some missing. The sample holds approximately 75,000 clones, under 80% seen once. Sequenced sample: peripheral blood. All receptors derive from a human donor with acute or convalescent COVID-19. The donor label of this sample is uncertain.

This clone was seen only once. The CDR3 reads CASSEDRGQETQYF. The CDR3 DNA sequence: TGTGCCAGCAGTGAAGACAGGGGACAAGAGACCCAGTACTTC. The V gene is TRBV2, the J gene TRBJ2-5, with 7 bases fitting TRBD1. Germline trimming cut 1 base from V and 2 bases from J; bases unmatched to any gene: 1. CDR3 size: 14 residues. The germline CDR1 and CDR2 sequences are SNHLY and FYNNEI. Using reference TRBV2 and TRBJ2-5 for the parts outside the CDR3, the full variable domain is EPEVTQTPSHQVTQMGQEVILRCVPISNHLYFYWYRQILGQKVEFLVSFYNNEISEKSEIFDDQFSVERPDGSNFTLKIRSTKLEDSAMYFCASSEDRGQETQYFGPGTRLLVL.

This clone came up once. The V and J genes are TRBV29-1 and TRBJ2-1, with 7 bases that match TRBD2. The J segment lost 7 bases and the V segment lost 5 bases, leaving 8 bases of the junction unmatched. The CDR3 covers 13 residues. Looked up from germline, CDR1 is SQVTM and CDR2 is ANQGSEA. In DNA, the CDR3 is TGCAGCGTTCAGCGGGGCCTCCAGAATGAGCAGTTCTTC. It is translated as CSVQRGLQNEQFF.

CDR3 coding DNA: TGTGCCAGCAGCCAAGATTCCCCGGGGGGTCATTCACCCCTCCACTTT. It encodes CASSQDSPGGHSPLHF. The rearrangement joins TRBV3-1 (or the pseudogene TRBV3-2) to TRBJ1-6; D is possibly TRBD1 (5 bases). Germline V gene lookup returns CDR1 LGHDT and CDR2 YNNKEL (reference sequence). V was trimmed by 0 bases and J by 8 bases, leaving 14 bases between them. This CDR3 has 16 amino acids.

The chain uses TRBV30 and TRBJ2-3; TRBD1 might be the D (5 bases). This CDR3 has 15 residues. Germline CDR1 and CDR2: GTSNPN and SVGIG (reference sequence). The V and J ends lost 0 bases and 3 bases respectively, with 13 bases between them. The CDR3 DNA reads TGTGCCTGGAGTGTAGTTAGAACAGGAACAGATACGCAGTATTTT. Translation gives CAWSVVRTGTDTQYF. The full variable domain, in which reference TRBV30 and TRBJ2-3 provide the parts outside the CDR3, is SQTIHQWPATLVQPVGSPLSLECTVEGTSNPNLYWYRQAAGRGLQLLFYSVGIGQISSEVPQNLSASRPQDRQFILSSKKLLLSDSGFYLCAWSVVRTGTDTQYFGPGTRLTVL.

This chain links TRBV24-1 with TRBJ2-1, with TRBD2 identical over 8 bases. The CDR3 is made up of 16 amino acids. Germline V gene data show CDR1 as KGHDR and CDR2 as SFDVKD. After removal of 3 bases from V and 8 bases from J, the junction contained 11 bases not matched to a gene. The CDR3, as DNA: TGTGCCACCAGTGATCCAGACGGGACTAGATACGATGAGCAGTTCTTC. It yields the protein CATSDPDGTRYDEQFF.

The J gene is TRBJ1-2, the V gene TRBV18; 10 nucleotides match TRBD1. The CDR3 has 15 residues. V shed 6 bases, J shed 4 bases, and the junction held 8 bases outside the gene matches. The V gene's germline CDR1 is KGHSH and CDR2 LQKENI. The CDR3 nucleotides read TGTGCCAGCTCTCCAGAGACAGGGGGCGTCTATGGCTACACCTTC. Its translation: CASSPETGGVYGYTF.

V gene TRBV28 combines with J gene TRBJ2-1; 7 nucleotides agree with TRBD1. CDR1 and CDR2 from the germline V gene are MDHEN and SYDVKM. This CDR3 has 14 residues. With V trimmed by 8 bases and J by 4 bases, 8 bases remained unmatched. CDR3 in amino acids: CASLRQGGYNEQFF. The CDR3 region has the DNA TGTGCCAGCTTGAGACAGGGTGGATACAATGAGCAGTTCTTC.

A few counts support this clone. This chain links TRBV25-1 with TRBJ1-4; D possibly corresponds to TRBD1 (5 bases). The length of the CDR3 is 13 residues. Per germline, CDR1 MGHDK and CDR2 SYGVNS. V was clipped by 6 bases and J by 5 bases, with 10 bases between them. The CDR3 spells CASRDSLNEKLFF. The DNA for the CDR3 is TGTGCCAGCAGAGACAGCTTGAATGAAAAACTGTTTTTT.

The rearrangement uses TRBV5-6 and TRBJ2-3; 7 bases align to TRBD1. This CDR3 region has 15 residues. V trimming: 4 bases; J trimming: 6 bases; junction bases outside the gene matches: 11. Germline lookup yields CDR1 SGHDT and CDR2 YYEEEE. CDR3 residues: CASSPDRDPTDTQYF. The CDR3 coding sequence is TGTGCCAGCAGCCCCGACAGGGACCCGACCGATACGCAGTATTTT.

A note on this clone: Relative to the germline gene, one junction end is altered; a read error may explain this. This chain's CDR3 is CASVGVNAEAFF. The CDR3, as DNA: TGTGCCAGCGTAGGGGTGAACGCTGAAGCTTTCTTT. The chain links TRBV27 to TRBJ1-1, with D perhaps TRBD1 (5 bases). From germline, CDR1 is MNHEY and CDR2 SMNVEV (reference sequence). The CDR3 length is 12 residues.

The CDR3 sequence: CASSLAGGQGGNTIYF. CDR3 nucleotides: TGTGCCAGCAGCTTAGCGGGGGGACAGGGAGGAAACACCATATATTTT. The V and J genes are TRBV7-2 and TRBJ1-3; 9 nucleotides align to TRBD1. CDR1 and CDR2 (germline): SGHTA, FQGNSA. Trimming took 0 bases from V and 4 from J; bases not matched to a gene: 4. There are 16 residues in the CDR3.

This rearrangement joins TRBV7-3 to TRBJ2-1; 8 nucleotides line up with TRBD1. CDR1 and CDR2 (germline): SGHTA, FQGTGA. J lost 6 bases, V lost 3 bases, and 4 bases had no gene match. CDR3 length: 14 amino acids. The CDR3 here is CASSLTGAGNEQFF. In DNA, the CDR3 is TGTGCCAGCAGCTTGACAGGGGCGGGCAATGAGCAGTTCTTC. The entire variable domain, with the rest obtained from reference TRBV7-3 and TRBJ2-1, is as follows: GAGVSQTPSNKVTEKGKYVELRCDPISGHTALYWYRQSLGQGPEFLIYFQGTGAADDSGLPNDRFFAVRPEGSVSTLKIQRTERGDSAVYLCASSLTGAGNEQFFGPGTRLTVL.

V and J are TRBV18 and TRBJ1-5, with D possibly matching TRBD1 (6 bases). The CDR3 length is 14 residues. Trimming pared 3 bases from V and 5 bases from J, leaving 11 bases between. The germline V gene has CDR1 KGHSH and CDR2 LQKENI. As DNA, the CDR3 is TGTGCCAGCTCACCCGGGACATTGGATCAGCCCCAGCATTTT. The encoded protein is CASSPGTLDQPQHF.

This chain joins TRBV3-1 (or the pseudogene TRBV3-2) and TRBJ1-6; D may be TRBD1 (5 bases). V shed 4 bases and J shed 7 bases, with 8 bases lying between them. This CDR3 contains 13 residues. CDR1 LGHDT and CDR2 YNNKEL come from the germline V gene (reference sequence). The CDR3 sequence: CASSPTDNSPLHF. The CDR3 DNA sequence: TGTGCCAGCAGCCCGACAGACAATTCACCCCTCCACTTT.

The chain links TRBV28 to TRBJ2-1; 16 bases are a match to TRBD2. Germline CDR1 reads MDHEN; CDR2 reads SYDVKM. V lost 4 bases to trimming and J lost 4 bases; unmatched junction nucleotides: 7. This CDR3 has 18 amino acids. CDR3 DNA sequence: TGTGCCAGCAGTTCCCCCGGGACTAGCGGGAGGGGTTACAATGAGCAGTTCTTC. The encoded protein is CASSSPGTSGRGYNEQFF.

The V and J genes are TRBV18 and TRBJ1-5, with a possible D match to TRBD1 (6 bases). V lost 4 bases, J lost 6 bases, and 13 bases lay in between. The CDR3 runs to 14 residues. Germline V CDR1 and CDR2: KGHSH, LQKENI. As DNA, the CDR3 is TGTGCCAGCTCACTCCAACAGGGTTCTCAGCCCCAGCATTTT. As protein: CASSLQQGSQPQHF.

The chain has TRBV24-1 and TRBJ2-1; a possible D gene is TRBD2 (5 bases). Germline V gene data show CDR1 as KGHDR and CDR2 as SFDVKD. The CDR3 loop spans 14 amino acids. Trimming took off 2 bases at V and 2 bases at J, with 6 bases between the two ends. CDR3 in amino acids: CATSDYGTYNEQFF. The CDR3 DNA sequence: TGTGCCACCAGTGATTACGGGACCTACAATGAGCAGTTCTTC.

V usage is TRBV19 and J usage is TRBJ1-1; TRBD1 matches at 11 bases. The CDR3 is made up of 15 amino acids. Trimming cost V 3 bases and J 4 bases; bases outside gene matches: 4. CDR1 is LNHDA and CDR2 is SQIVND in the germline V gene (reference sequence). The CDR3 DNA reads TGTGCCAGTAGTATTCTCGGGACAGGGGGCACTGAAGCTTTCTTT. Its translation is CASSILGTGGTEAFF.

J is TRBJ2-2 and V is TRBV5-4; no firm D call. Trimming pared 0 bases from V and 0 bases from J, leaving 6 bases between. Germline values: CDR1 SGHNT, CDR2 YYREEE (reference sequence). The CDR3 runs to 15 residues. The CDR3 loop reads CASSLDTSNTGELFF. In nucleotides, the CDR3 is TGTGCCAGCAGCTTGGACACCTCGAACACCGGGGAGCTGTTTTTT.

The rearrangement joins TRBV28 to TRBJ1-6; D is uncertain. There are 15 residues in the CDR3. Germline V CDR1 and CDR2: MDHEN, SYDVKM. Trimming cost V 2 bases and J 0 bases, with 5 bases left between them. As DNA, the CDR3 is TGTGCCAGCAGTTTACCTAGCTCCTATAATTCACCCCTCCACTTT. It yields the protein CASSLPSSYNSPLHF.

This clone was recorded once. The chain employs TRBV19 and TRBJ1-3; 9 positions match TRBD1. The CDR3 is 13 amino acids. The J segment lost 8 bases and the V segment lost 8 bases, leaving 7 bases of the junction unmatched. The germline gives CDR1 LNHDA, CDR2 SQIVND (reference sequence). The CDR3 loop is CASSLRTGDTIYF. The CDR3, as DNA: TGTGCCAGTTCCTTGAGGACAGGGGACACCATATATTTT.

J is TRBJ1-3 and V is TRBV7-2; the D is unclear. Deletions cut 1 base from V and 3 bases from J, with 4 bases between. This CDR3 is 13 amino acids long. Germline CDR1 and CDR2: SGHTA and FQGNSA. The CDR3 coding sequence is TGTGCCAGCAGCTTAGGCGGTGGAAACACCATATATTTT. Translation: CASSLGGGNTIYF. Full variable domain (remainder filled in from reference TRBV7-2 and TRBJ1-3): GAGVSQSPSNKVTEKGKDVELRCDPISGHTALYWYRQSLGQGLEFLIYFQGNSAPDKSGLPSDRFSAERTGGSVSTLTIQRTQQEDSAVYLCASSLGGGNTIYFGEGSWLTVV.

CDR3 nucleotide sequence: TGCGCCAGCAGCCTAACGGGGAACTCCTACAATGAGCAGTTCTTC. Residues: CASSLTGNSYNEQFF. The chain links TRBV4-1 to TRBJ2-1, with D possibly matching TRBD2 (5 bases). The CDR3 has 15 amino acids. Between the trimmed V and J ends, which lost 4 bases and 0 bases, there was a span of 10 bases. Germline-derived CDR1 and CDR2 are MGHRA and YSYEKL.

This rearrangement joins TRBV6-1 to TRBJ1-2; D gene uncertain. V lost 2 bases and J 4 bases, leaving 5 bases between the germline ends. CDR3 length: 12 residues. Germline V lookup: CDR1 MNHNS, CDR2 SASEGT. The CDR3, as DNA: TGTGCCAGCAGTGAACGGGTCTATGGCTACACCTTC. This encodes CASSERVYGYTF.

There are many counts of this clone. The chain has TRBV28 and TRBJ2-7, with 10 bases aligning to TRBD2. The V gene end was trimmed by 7 bases and the J gene end by 7 bases; junction bases not matched to a gene: 7. The CDR3 consists of 13 residues. CDR1 MDHEN and CDR2 SYDVKM come from the germline V gene. CDR3 protein: CASKGAGGGEQYF. CDR3 bases: TGTGCCAGCAAGGGAGCGGGAGGGGGTGAGCAGTACTTC.

The V and J genes are TRBV5-4 and TRBJ1-2, with 8 bases that match TRBD1. V gave up 4 bases and J gave up 4 bases; unmatched junction bases: 9. The V gene's germline CDR1 is SGHNT and CDR2 YYREEE (reference sequence). This CDR3 is 15 amino acids long. The CDR3 loop reads CASSIGTGSLYGYTF. CDR3 DNA: TGTGCCAGCAGCATTGGGACAGGCAGCCTCTATGGCTACACCTTC.

The CDR3 loop is CASSFSGLAGRYNEQFF. As DNA, the CDR3 is TGTGCCAGCAGTTTCTCGGGACTAGCGGGGAGGTACAATGAGCAGTTCTTC. The V and J genes are TRBV28 and TRBJ2-1; TRBD2 aligns across 13 bases. CDR1 and CDR2 (germline): MDHEN, SYDVKM. Losses at the gene ends were 3 bases for V and 4 bases for J; bases not matched to a gene: 6. The CDR3 spans 17 residues. Full variable domain (outside the CDR3, taken from reference TRBV28 and TRBJ2-1): DVKVTQSSRYLVKRTGEKVFLECVQDMDHENMFWYRQDPGLGLRLIYFSYDVKMKEKGDIPEGYSVSREKKERFSLILESASTNQTSMYLCASSFSGLAGRYNEQFFGPGTRLTVL.

This clone was seen a handful of times. The chain combines TRBV7-7 with TRBJ2-7; 7 positions match TRBD1. This CDR3 spans 14 amino acids. V lost 5 bases, J lost 2 bases, and 6 bases stayed unmatched. In germline, CDR1 is SSHAT, CDR2 FNYEAQ (reference sequence). Written as DNA, the CDR3 is TGTGCCAGCAGCCTTCGACAGGGTCCCTACGAGCAGTACTTC. Protein: CASSLRQGPYEQYF.

V and J are TRBV19 and TRBJ2-1; no clear D gene. Germline V gives CDR1 LNHDA, CDR2 SQIVND (reference sequence). The CDR3 runs 15 residues. Trimming stripped 1 base from V and 0 bases from J, with 7 bases between. Written as DNA, the CDR3 is TGTGCCAGTAGTATAGGACTTAACTCCTACAATGAGCAGTTCTTC. It encodes CASSIGLNSYNEQFF.

This clone was observed a few times. The CDR3 is CASSPLSGQETQYF. In DNA form, the CDR3 reads TGCGCCAGCAGCCCCCTTAGCGGCCAAGAGACCCAGTACTTC. The J gene is TRBJ2-5, the V gene TRBV5-1; D may be TRBD2 (6 bases). Trimming shortened V by 4 bases and J by 1 base, and 11 bases separated the two germline ends. The V gene's germline CDR1 is SGHRS and CDR2 YFSETQ. The CDR3 contains 14 residues.

As DNA, the CDR3 is TGTGCCAGCAGCTCGAGCCGGGACAGGACTGAAAAACTGTTTTTT. As protein: CASSSSRDRTEKLFF. The chain combines TRBV5-4 with TRBJ1-4; 8 positions agree with TRBD1. The CDR3 has 15 residues. J gave up 7 bases and V 3 bases, and 8 bases lay outside the gene matches. The germline gives CDR1 SGHNT, CDR2 YYREEE (reference sequence).

The rearrangement joins TRBV27 to TRBJ2-1, with 7 bases fitting TRBD1. J gave up 4 bases and V 7 bases, and 10 bases lay outside the gene matches. Germline V gives CDR1 MNHEY, CDR2 SMNVEV (reference sequence). The CDR3 has 15 amino acids. DNA for the CDR3: TGTGCCAGCACCTCACCCGGGACAGTGTACAATGAGCAGTTCTTC. It yields the protein CASTSPGTVYNEQFF.